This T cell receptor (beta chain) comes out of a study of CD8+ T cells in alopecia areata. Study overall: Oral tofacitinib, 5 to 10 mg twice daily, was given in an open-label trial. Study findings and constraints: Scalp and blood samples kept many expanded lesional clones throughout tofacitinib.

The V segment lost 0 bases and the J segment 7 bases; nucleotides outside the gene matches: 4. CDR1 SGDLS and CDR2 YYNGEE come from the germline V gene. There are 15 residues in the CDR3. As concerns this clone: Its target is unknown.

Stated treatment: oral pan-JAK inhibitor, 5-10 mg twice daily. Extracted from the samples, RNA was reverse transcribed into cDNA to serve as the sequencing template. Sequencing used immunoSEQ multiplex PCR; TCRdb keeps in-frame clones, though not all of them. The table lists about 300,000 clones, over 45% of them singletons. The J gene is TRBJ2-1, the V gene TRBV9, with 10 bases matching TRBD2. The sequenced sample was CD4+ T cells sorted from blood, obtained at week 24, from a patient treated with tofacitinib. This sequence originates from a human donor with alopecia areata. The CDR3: CASSVVTGLANEQFF. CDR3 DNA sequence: TGTGCCAGCAGCGTAGTAACGGGACTAGCGAATGAGCAGTTCTTC. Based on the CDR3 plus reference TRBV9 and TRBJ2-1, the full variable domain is DSGVTQTPKHLITATGQRVTLRCSPRSGDLSVYWYQQSLDQGLQFLIQYYNGEERAKGNILERFSAQQFPDLHSELNLSSLELGDSALYFCASSVVTGLANEQFFGPGTRLTVL.